This entry is about one TCR beta chain. The antigen it recognizes is unknown. Base qualities are missing; no much larger clone stands one base away. The library was prepared using the immunoSEQ multiplex PCR assay. For the multiplex PCR, a mixture combining 60 forward primers for TCR Vbeta segments and 13 reverse primers for TCR Jbeta segments was used. The CDR3 region of rearranged TCR beta genes was amplified from genomic DNA by a multiplex PCR assay. Amplified TCR beta libraries were sequenced as 87-base-pair reads on the Illumina HiSeq System. The study's own analysis went as follows. A later analysis tallied 70 million to 100 million unique TCR beta chains across the 650 to 750 repertoires, and 10 million to 11 million of those chains were shared by two or more donors. Raw reads were error-corrected and collapsed into unique sequences by a nearest-neighbor algorithm in which closely related sequences were merged to remove PCR and sequencing errors. Alignment of CDR3 sequences to IMGT reference sequences was used to assign V, D and J gene segments. Each retained sequence needed at least a six-nucleotide match to both a V gene segment and a J gene segment. Rearrangements were called productive when the CDR3 lacked stop codons and stayed in frame with V and J; all others were non-productive. Following IMGT convention, CDR3 was defined as the stretch from the second conserved V-encoded cysteine to the conserved J-encoded phenylalanine. In an earlier analysis of around 600 of the donors, sequences lacking an unambiguous match to a single V gene segment were excluded. An earlier analysis of 500 to 700 of the donors classified V segments as functional when productive rearrangements were above 56.7% and as segregating when the standard deviation between donors was above 5%. A statistical classification framework was built for diagnosing cytomegalovirus status from the catalog of TCR beta chain sequences. In a later analysis, TCR nucleotide sequences were compared against IMGT/GENE-DB human TR gene sequences so that V and J genes could be assigned. The TCRdist pipeline was used in a later analysis to assign CDR3 sequences and most-parsimonious VDJ recombination scenarios. In a later analysis, each TCR beta chain was defined by its CDR3 amino acid sequence together with its V-gene family, and reads lacking a unique V-gene family were excluded. As a way to deal with suspected cross-contamination and a sequencing artifact, a later analysis dropped roughly 620 nucleotide sequences that were highly shared and had low generation probability. For each public chain, a later analysis derived a clonal expansion index from normalized ranks of inferred template counts within each repertoire. In a later analysis, generation probabilities were computed using a VDJ recombination model fitted to out-of-frame rearrangements, and the results were checked against IGoR. In a later analysis, hypergeometric tests were used to score TCR-TCR, TCR-HLA and TCR-CMV co-occurrence, with a repertoire-size bias correction applied to TCR pairs. In a later analysis, false discovery rates were estimated by permuting HLA or CMV assignments 20 times. In a later analysis, co-occurring TCRs were grouped using DBSCAN, with TCRdist sequence similarity added in when clustering inside HLA-allele-positive subsets. Repertoires with fewer than 30,000 or more than 120,000 public chains were left out of co-occurrence clustering, as were about 5 repertoires with anomalous nucleotide sharing. In TCRdb, the immuneACCESS table is reduced to in-frame sequences with V and J assigned. These tables do not hold every clone; where another copy was compared, an unresolved V gene accounts for under half, and the others remain unexplained. V, J and clone size derive from that table, while D and trimming were established from the DNA sequence. The table for this sample lists about 95,000 clones; about 77% of them were counted only once. 4.9% of the sample is held by the ten biggest clonotypes.

The cohort comprised 666 healthy bone marrow donors. At the time of sampling, every cohort member was nominally healthy, though immune exposures that went unrecorded were likely present. The donor tested CMV seronegative and was one of the 352 seronegative cohort members. A peripheral blood sample was provided by each donor, and peripheral blood mononuclear cells were used for TCR beta sequencing. Genomic DNA was extracted from the blood cell samples with the Qiagen DNeasy Blood Extraction Kit. This record belongs to a study of cytomegalovirus exposure and HLA in healthy donors (dated by TCRdb to 2017 to 2019). Looking at the study overall: In an earlier analysis of some 610 of the donors, 276 Gb of sequence data and 90 million to 120 million unique TCR beta sequences from about 190 million T cells were reported. Class I and class II HLA loci were covered by the typing at four-digit resolution. In the later analysis, no new phenotypic data were used to find candidate immune exposures; instead, reliance was placed on TCR beta sequences and their occurrence across donors. Donor age, sex, ethnicity and CMV serostatus were compiled together with the repertoire data. Roughly 5 DR-DQ haplotypes were treated as single units for association and clustering because of strong linkage in the cohort. The study aimed to test whether cataloging public T cell receptors could reveal signatures of past pathogen exposure. The study combined high-throughput TCR immunosequencing, statistical association of individual TCRs with disease status, and machine learning to predict cytomegalovirus infection status. Besides the first cohort of some 670 subjects, a separate validation cohort made up of 120 or so different subjects was used. Genome-wide SNP genotypes for about three fifths of the 666 donors were used in a later genetic analysis, which treated that subset as a discovery cohort. Every discovery cohort repertoire had been produced on one sequencing platform. Typing coverage differed by locus: A, B, C, DRB1 and DQB1 were typed in roughly 620-630 donors, DQA1 in roughly 510, DPA1 in around 610, and DPB1 in 400 to 490. To decide whether each TCR beta V gene segment behaved as functional or pseudogenic, an earlier analysis of 587 of the donors relied on high-throughput TCR beta sequencing. A later analysis re-examined previously published TCR beta repertoires from about 670 donors and added high-resolution HLA genotyping to investigate patterns of TCR occurrence. Across approximately 400 genotyped donors of the cohort, an average of about 250,000 unique TCR beta nucleotide sequences per donor were sequenced, and around 20% of those sequences were non-productive. The genetic ancestry cluster associated with self-reported Caucasian donors included 81% of the roughly 400 genotyped donors. An early release covering roughly 580 HLA-typed donors comprised approximately 300 gigabases of sequencing data and approximately 85 million unique TCR sequences. The study profiled the T cell repertoires of fewer than 850 subjects by immunosequencing and related them to cytomegalovirus serostatus. Results the study describes overall, beyond this receptor: According to a later analysis, most CMV-associated TCR beta chains appeared to be HLA-restricted, and the HLA associations seemed to be driven largely by CMV exposure. A later analysis found that HLA-associated TCR beta chains were more clonally expanded and had lower generation probabilities than equally common non-associated chains. According to the authors, the approach could potentially be generalized to other disease states and immunological phenotypes. An association between a missense DCLRE1C variant and V-gene and J-gene trimming of TCR beta chains was found in a later genetic analysis and replicated in an independent cohort. Only TCR beta chains were sequenced in this cohort, and the absence of alpha or paired-chain data limited detectable features. The study gave a list of 150 to 200 TCR beta chains associated with cytomegalovirus. In vitro tests confirmed that three of the cytomegalovirus-associated TCR beta chains recognize cytomegalovirus antigens. The presence/absence analyses assumed that sequencing depth was roughly uniform across donors, and that assumption may not be true. Because counts were too low, about 17 rarely observed V segments, including chromosome 9 orphons, were excluded from the earlier analysis of several hundred of the donors. A later genetic analysis reported fewer N-insertions in productive TCRs among donors in an Asian-associated ancestry cluster than the roughly 640-donor mean. Linkage disequilibrium might explain the correlated functional status among segregating V segments, but an unknown experimental factor could not be excluded. An earlier analysis of approximately 500 of the donors showed that most TCR beta V segments appeared in productive rearrangements either about 87% or about 30% of the time, which broadly matched IMGT annotations. A further reported finding was that TCR beta sequences accurately predicted the HLA-A and HLA-B alleles for most subjects in the first cohort. In a later analysis, 16,951 TCR beta sequences were associated with specific HLA alleles at a false discovery rate of 0.05. Cytomegalovirus status was reported to be diagnosed by the classifier with high specificity and sensitivity in both the original and validation cohorts. Because some donors lacked HLA typing at each locus, the association tests relied only on the typed subset. Several of the top co-occurrence clusters appeared to be linked to parvovirus B19, influenza, CMV and Epstein-Barr virus, according to a later analysis. Across donors, most TCR sequences were observed very rarely, whereas some public TCRs were present in many individuals. A cluster of highly shared sequence variants was judged likely to represent a technical artifact of the sequencing pipeline. According to a later analysis, TCR association rates differed among HLA loci, with DRB1 alleles showing the most associated TCRs and HLA-C alleles showing the fewest. When HLA alleles, especially DR and DQ, strongly co-occurred, attributing TCR associations to individual alleles was difficult. For the cohort, immune exposure information was limited to CMV serostatus.

The sequence was obtained from a woman aged 40-49 years in good health and CMV-seronegative. Source material: PBMCs.

This receptor has the CDR3 CASIKGTVSNQPQHF. The DNA reads TGTGCCAGCATCAAAGGGACAGTTAGCAATCAGCCCCAGCATTTT. The V gene is TRBV6-6 and the J gene is TRBJ1-5; TRBD1 aligns with 7 central bases. The CDR3 contains 15 residues, cysteine and phenylalanine counted. The sequence is cut down to CDR3 DNA, 45 bases in frame from base 1. From a lookup of the germline V gene (reference sequence), CDR1 and CDR2 are MNHNY and SVGAGI. Unmatched junction bases come to 6, with V trimmed by 7 bases and J by 0 bases.